The 8 T cell receptor beta chains below all came from one sample that was sequenced in a study of Ad26.COV2.S vaccination and SARS-CoV-2 variants. Sequenced by immunoSEQ multiplex PCR; TCRdb stores in-frame clones only, minus some. The repertoire includes around 450,000 clones, approximately 90% of them detected once, and 12% sits in the top ten. Treatment noted: around 19 received Ad26.COV2.S at low or high dose, single or two shots; about 5 received placebo; per-sample allocation not given. Following the first vaccine or placebo injection, samples were taken on day 63. The specimen comprised peripheral blood, sampled in a trial of Ad26.COV2.S vaccine versus placebo. The origin of the receptors is a person aged 18-65 years who received the Ad26.COV2.S COVID-19 vaccine or a placebo.

The V gene is TRBV14, the J gene TRBJ2-1; D might be TRBD2 (6 bases). Germline V gene sequence: CDR1 SGHDN, CDR2 FVKESK. The CDR3 has 15 amino acids. Trimming removed 1 base at V and 8 bases at J, with 15 bases between. DNA for the CDR3: TGTGCCAGCAGCCAAGTTAGGGATCCGGGGGATGAGCAGTTCTTC. This sequence encodes CASSQVRDPGDEQFF.

The chain employs TRBV30 and TRBJ2-2, with 10 nucleotides matching TRBD2. Losses at the gene ends were 0 bases for V and 3 bases for J; bases not matched to a gene: 16. CDR1 GTSNPN and CDR2 SVGIG come from the germline V gene (reference sequence). The CDR3 is 20 residues long. Written as DNA, the CDR3 is TGTGCCTGGAGTGTACACGGACAGTCGACTAGCGGGTTATACACCGGGGAGCTGTTTTTT. Translation gives CAWSVHGQSTSGLYTGELFF.

This clone was recorded a few times. This chain uses TRBV2 with TRBJ2-1; 8 bases are shared with TRBD2. Trimming at V came to 2 bases and at J to 3 bases, leaving 3 bases not matched to a gene. Germline V CDR1 and CDR2: SNHLY, FYNNEI. The length of the CDR3 is 15 residues. CDR3 sequence (DNA): TGTGCCAGCAGTGAACTAGCGGGCGTCTACAATGAGCAGTTCTTC. As protein: CASSELAGVYNEQFF.

This clone was seen a single time. The CDR3 DNA sequence: TGTGCCAGCAGTTCCTGGACAGGGGGTACAGATACGCAGTATTTT. Translating it yields CASSSWTGGTDTQYF. The chain has TRBV27 and TRBJ2-3, with TRBD1 identical over 10 bases. This CDR3 contains 15 residues. Per germline, CDR1 MNHEY and CDR2 SMNVEV (reference sequence). Trimming at V came to 4 bases and at J to 3 bases, leaving 4 bases not matched to a gene.

This chain connects TRBV5-1 to TRBJ1-4; the D is unclear. V lost 0 bases and J 4 bases, leaving 13 bases between the germline ends. Germline loops: CDR1 SGHRS, CDR2 YFSETQ. The CDR3 extends over 16 amino acids. Here the CDR3 reads CASSLGVSSGNEKLFF. The DNA of the CDR3 is TGCGCCAGCAGCTTGGGCGTTTCTAGCGGTAATGAAAAACTGTTTTTT.

The rearrangement uses TRBV30 and TRBJ1-3, with D possibly matching TRBD1 (6 bases). This CDR3 has 17 residues. V lost 0 bases and J lost 0, with 15 bases in between. CDR1 is GTSNPN and CDR2 is SVGIG in the germline V gene (reference sequence). CDR3 nucleotides: TGTGCCTGGAGTGTAATGATGTGGACAGCCTCTGGAAACACCATATATTTT. Residues: CAWSVMMWTASGNTIYF.

This clone was counted a single time. The chain has TRBV7-6 and TRBJ2-7; D gene uncertain. V was shortened by 6 bases and J by 5 bases, with 17 bases between the two germline ends. Germline V lookup: CDR1 SGHVS, CDR2 FNYEAQ. The CDR3 sequence is 14 residues long. CDR3 loop: CASSYPGPLDEQYF. The DNA for the CDR3 is TGTGCCAGCAGTTACCCCGGGCCCCTGGACGAGCAGTACTTC.

The CDR3 DNA follows: TGTGCCAGTAGTGCGACGCCAGGGTACCCACAAGAGACCCAGTACTTC. It codes for CASSATPGYPQETQYF. The genes are TRBV19 and TRBJ2-5, with D perhaps TRBD1 (5 bases). This CDR3 region has 16 residues. The germline CDR1 and CDR2 sequences are LNHDA and SQIVND (reference sequence). Trimming cost V 5 bases and J 2 bases, with 18 bases left between them.